One and the same sample provided the 10 T cell receptor beta chains below, sequenced in a study of OX40 agonist ivuxolimab in advanced cancers. Produced via immunoSEQ multiplex PCR; TCRdb's table is partial and in-frame only. The sample yields about 52,000 clones, roughly nine tenths seen once. Sequencing was performed on CD4+ or CD8+ T cells sorted from blood, taken in a trial of the OX40 agonist ivuxolimab. Receptors were obtained from an adult with an advanced solid tumor such as melanoma, head and neck, liver or kidney cancer.

The gene calls are TRBV10-3 and TRBJ2-7; 7 nucleotides agree with TRBD2. The CDR3 extends over 13 amino acids. The germline gives CDR1 ENHRY, CDR2 SYGVKD. V trimming: 11 bases; J trimming: 7 bases; junction bases outside the gene matches: 14. CDR3 in amino acids: CASREGGAREQYF. The DNA of the CDR3 is TGTGCCTCGAGGGAGGGAGGGGCGAGGGAGCAGTACTTC.

This clone was detected only once. Written as DNA, the CDR3 is TGTGCCAGCACTGGATTTGGGAACACTGAAGCTTTCTTT. This gives the protein CASTGFGNTEAFF. The V gene is TRBV2, the J gene TRBJ1-1, with D unclear. Germline CDR1 and CDR2: SNHLY and FYNNEI. This CDR3 contains 13 residues. Trimming removed 7 bases at V and 1 base at J, with 10 bases between. Full variable domain (missing parts from reference TRBV2 and TRBJ1-1): EPEVTQTPSHQVTQMGQEVILRCVPISNHLYFYWYRQILGQKVEFLVSFYNNEISEKSEIFDDQFSVERPDGSNFTLKIRSTKLEDSAMYFCASTGFGNTEAFFGQGTRLTVV.

V is TRBV5-6 and J is TRBJ2-7, with D tentatively TRBD2 (6 bases). There are 13 residues in the CDR3. CDR1 and CDR2 from the germline V gene are SGHDT and YYEEEE. With 6 bases removed from V and 0 bases from J, the gap between germline ends came to 10 bases. The CDR3 sequence is CASTQEGSYEQYF. CDR3 bases: TGTGCCAGCACCCAGGAGGGCTCCTACGAGCAGTACTTC.

This rearrangement joins TRBV28 to TRBJ1-4, with D maybe TRBD1 (5 bases). V was trimmed by 6 bases and J by 7 bases, leaving 18 bases between them. Germline loops: CDR1 MDHEN, CDR2 SYDVKM. CDR3 length: 15 amino acids. CDR3 amino acids: CASRGELGRGEKLFF. The CDR3 DNA reads TGTGCCAGCAGGGGGGAGTTGGGTAGAGGTGAAAAACTGTTTTTT.

The rearrangement uses TRBV29-1 and TRBJ2-5; 10 nucleotides match TRBD2. CDR1 is SQVTM, CDR2 ANQGSEA, per germline. The CDR3 is 16 amino acids. The junction had 14 bases not matched to a gene; V was cut back by 6 bases and J by 4 bases. Written as DNA, the CDR3 is TGCAGCGTCGAGTTAGCGGGGGGAGGGGATGGAGAGACCCAGTACTTC. Translated: CSVELAGGGDGETQYF.

This chain links TRBV7-8 with TRBJ2-1; 9 bases are shared with TRBD2. The V gene end was trimmed by 1 base and the J gene end by 7 bases; junction bases not matched to a gene: 14. CDR1 and CDR2 (germline): SGHVS, FQNEAQ. This CDR3 contains 18 residues. CDR3 sequence (DNA): TGTGCCAGCAGCTTAGTGGAGCTAGCGGGGCCCGAGGGGAATGAGCAGTTCTTC. Protein sequence: CASSLVELAGPEGNEQFF.

The V gene is TRBV6-1, the J gene TRBJ1-1; no firm D call. The CDR3 is made up of 14 amino acids. V gave up 1 base and J gave up 0 bases, with 6 bases separating them. Germline assignment: CDR1 MNHNS and CDR2 SASEGT. The CDR3 region is CASSEGRLNTEAFF. The CDR3 DNA reads as TGTGCCAGCAGTGAAGGACGGTTGAACACTGAAGCTTTCTTT.

V gene TRBV11-2 combines with J gene TRBJ2-7; D remains unclear. This CDR3 contains 13 residues. Trimming pared 3 bases from V and 0 bases from J, leaving 6 bases between. The germline V gene has CDR1 SGHAT and CDR2 FQNNGV. Written as DNA, the CDR3 is TGTGCCAGCAGCTTTTCCTTCTCCTACGAGCAGTACTTC. Translation: CASSFSFSYEQYF. The entire variable domain, with the rest obtained from reference TRBV11-2 and TRBJ2-7, is as follows: EAGVAQSPRYKIIEKRQSVAFWCNPISGHATLYWYQQILGQGPKLLIQFQNNGVVDDSQLPKDRFSAERLKGVDSTLKIQPAKLEDSAVYLCASSFSFSYEQYFGPGTRLTVT.

This sequence joins TRBV4-3 and TRBJ1-1; TRBD1 aligns across 8 bases. V trimming: 4 bases; J trimming: 1 base; junction bases outside the gene matches: 5. Germline CDR1 LGHNA, CDR2 YSLEER. The CDR3 has 15 amino acids. DNA for the CDR3: TGCGCCAGCAGCCGAGGGACAGGAGGGAACACTGAAGCTTTCTTT. The encoded protein is CASSRGTGGNTEAFF.

CDR3 nucleotides: TGTGCCAGCAGCCGGACAGGGGTTAAGGCTGAAGCTTTCTTT. It codes for CASSRTGVKAEAFF. J is TRBJ1-1 and V is TRBV6-5; 9 positions match TRBD1. CDR3 length: 14 residues. CDR1 and CDR2 (germline): MNHEY, SVGAGI. The V gene end was trimmed by 6 bases and the J gene end by 6 bases; junction bases not matched to a gene: 8.